This TCR beta chain was identified during a study of identifying expanded T cells in peripheral blood. Study conclusions and caveats: Clone count variance between approximately 2-week samples rose with total template count.

The method was immunoSEQ multiplex PCR; TCRdb's version includes in-frame clones alone and lacks a portion of them. The table records about 50,000 clones, around 86% of them present only once. Note on this clone: The antigen is unknown.

The CDR3 runs to 15 residues. In germline, CDR1 is MNHEY, CDR2 SMNVEV (reference sequence). Trimming removed 5 bases from V and 3 bases from J, with 16 bases in between. This receptor was identified in a person aged 18-70 years in good health. The sample was blood. The rearrangement uses TRBV27 and TRBJ1-1; D possibly corresponds to TRBD1 (5 bases). The CDR3 nucleotides read TGTGCCAGCAGTCTCCGGGGCGGCGGGTACACTGAAGCTTTCTTT. Translating it yields CASSLRGGGYTEAFF.